The subject of this entry is one TCR beta chain. Its antigen remains unknown. The PCR made use of 60 Vbeta and 13 Jbeta primers. As processed by the authors: There were about 80 million unique TCR beta chains by a later count, and approximately 10 million of them were shared. Measured with immunoSEQ multiplex PCR; TCRdb has only the in-frame clones, and not every one. That table gives V, J and clone size, and the DNA gave D and trimming. Among 60,000 to 80,000 clones, roughly 60% were seen once, and the ten largest hold 2.5% to 3%. These data belong to a study of cytomegalovirus exposure and HLA in healthy donors. The donors gave bone marrow, and they were healthy. Findings and caveats of the study: Later examination showed HLA-associated TCR beta chains had greater clonal expansion than equally common others.

Trimming removed 4 bases at V and 1 base at J, with 10 bases between. The CDR3 is 13 amino acids. CDR1 is SQVTM, CDR2 ANQGSEA, per germline. Input material: PBMCs. The chain has TRBV29-1 and TRBJ2-5; D remains ambiguous. The origin of this receptor is a man younger than 40 in good health and CMV-seronegative. The CDR3 DNA reads as TGCAGCGTTGTCCCAAGCTCCCAAGAGACCCAGTACTTC. Amino acid sequence: CSVVPSSQETQYF.